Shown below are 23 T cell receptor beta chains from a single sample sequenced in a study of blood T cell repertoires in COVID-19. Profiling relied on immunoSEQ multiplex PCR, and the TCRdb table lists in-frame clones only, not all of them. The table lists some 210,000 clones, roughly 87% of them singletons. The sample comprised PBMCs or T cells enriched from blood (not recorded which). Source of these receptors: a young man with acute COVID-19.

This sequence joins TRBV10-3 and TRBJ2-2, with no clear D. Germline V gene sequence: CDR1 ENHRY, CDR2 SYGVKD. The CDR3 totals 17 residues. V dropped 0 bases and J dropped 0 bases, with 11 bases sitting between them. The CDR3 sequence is CAISESAIAANTGELFF. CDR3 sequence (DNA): TGTGCCATCAGTGAGTCAGCAATAGCAGCGAACACCGGGGAGCTGTTTTTT.

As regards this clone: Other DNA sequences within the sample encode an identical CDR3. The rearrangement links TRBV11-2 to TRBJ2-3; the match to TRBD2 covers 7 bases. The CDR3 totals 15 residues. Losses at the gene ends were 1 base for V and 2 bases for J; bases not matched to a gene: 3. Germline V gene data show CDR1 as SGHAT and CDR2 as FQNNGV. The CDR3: CASSLGAGATDTQYF. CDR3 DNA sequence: TGTGCCAGCAGCTTAGGGGCGGGAGCCACAGATACGCAGTATTTT.

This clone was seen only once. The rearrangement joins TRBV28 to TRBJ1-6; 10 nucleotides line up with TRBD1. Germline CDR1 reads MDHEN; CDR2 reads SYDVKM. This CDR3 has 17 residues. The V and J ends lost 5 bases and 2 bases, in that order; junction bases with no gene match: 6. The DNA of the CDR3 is TGTGCCAGCAGTCCGGGACAGGGGAGAACCTATAATTCACCCCTCCACTTT. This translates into CASSPGQGRTYNSPLHF.

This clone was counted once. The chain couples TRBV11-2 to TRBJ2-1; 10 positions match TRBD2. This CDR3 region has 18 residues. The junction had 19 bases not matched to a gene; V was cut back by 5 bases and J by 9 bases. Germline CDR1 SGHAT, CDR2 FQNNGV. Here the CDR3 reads CASSALPSGRGWSSEQFF. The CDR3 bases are TGTGCCAGCAGCGCGCTACCTAGCGGGAGAGGATGGAGTAGTGAGCAGTTCTTC.

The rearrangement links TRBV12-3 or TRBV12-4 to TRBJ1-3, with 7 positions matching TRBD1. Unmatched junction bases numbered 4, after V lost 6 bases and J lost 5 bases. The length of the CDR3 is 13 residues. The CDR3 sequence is CASRGTARNTIYF. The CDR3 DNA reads TGTGCCAGCAGGGGGACAGCGAGAAACACCATATATTTT.

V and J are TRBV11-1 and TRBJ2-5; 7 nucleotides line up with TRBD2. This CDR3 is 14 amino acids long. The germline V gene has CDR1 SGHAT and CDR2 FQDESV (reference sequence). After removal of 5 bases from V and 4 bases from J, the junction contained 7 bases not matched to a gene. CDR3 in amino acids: CASSHGEGRETQYF. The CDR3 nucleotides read TGTGCCAGCAGCCATGGGGAGGGGAGAGAGACCCAGTACTTC.

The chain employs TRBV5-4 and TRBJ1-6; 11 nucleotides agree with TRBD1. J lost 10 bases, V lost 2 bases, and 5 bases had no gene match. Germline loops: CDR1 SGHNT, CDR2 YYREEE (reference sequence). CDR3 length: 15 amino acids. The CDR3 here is CASSLTGTGGSPLHF. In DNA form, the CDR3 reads TGTGCCAGCAGCTTAACCGGGACAGGGGGATCACCCCTCCACTTT.

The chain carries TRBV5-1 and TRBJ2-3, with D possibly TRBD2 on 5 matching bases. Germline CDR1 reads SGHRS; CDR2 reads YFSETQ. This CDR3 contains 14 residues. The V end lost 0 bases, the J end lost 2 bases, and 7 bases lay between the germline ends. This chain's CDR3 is CASSLGEITDTQYF. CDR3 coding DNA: TGCGCCAGCAGCTTGGGGGAGATCACAGATACGCAGTATTTT.

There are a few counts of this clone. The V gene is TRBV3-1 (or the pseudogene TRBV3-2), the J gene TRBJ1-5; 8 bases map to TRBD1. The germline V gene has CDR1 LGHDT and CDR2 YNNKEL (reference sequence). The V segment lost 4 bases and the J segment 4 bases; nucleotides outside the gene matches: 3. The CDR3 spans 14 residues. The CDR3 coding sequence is TGTGCCAGCAGCCCCGGACAGGGAAATCAGCCCCAGCATTTT. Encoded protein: CASSPGQGNQPQHF.

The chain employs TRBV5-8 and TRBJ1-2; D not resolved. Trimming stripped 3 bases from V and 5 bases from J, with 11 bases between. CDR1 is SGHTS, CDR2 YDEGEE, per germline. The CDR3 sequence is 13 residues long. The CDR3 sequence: CASSSWAGYGYTF. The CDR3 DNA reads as TGTGCCAGCAGCTCCTGGGCTGGGTATGGCTACACCTTC. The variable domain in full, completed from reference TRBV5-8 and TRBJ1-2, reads EAGVTQSPTHLIKTRGQQATLRCSPISGHTSVYWYQQALGLGLQFLLWYDEGEERNRGNFPPRFSGRQFPNYSSELNVNALELEDSALYLCASSSWAGYGYTFGSGTRLTVV.

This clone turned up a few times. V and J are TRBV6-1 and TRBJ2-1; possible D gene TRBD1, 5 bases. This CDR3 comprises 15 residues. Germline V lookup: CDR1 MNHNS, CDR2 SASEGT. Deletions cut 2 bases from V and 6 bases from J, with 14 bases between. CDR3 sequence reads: CASSETQGGINEQFF. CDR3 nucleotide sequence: TGTGCCAGCAGTGAAACCCAGGGTGGGATCAATGAGCAGTTCTTC.

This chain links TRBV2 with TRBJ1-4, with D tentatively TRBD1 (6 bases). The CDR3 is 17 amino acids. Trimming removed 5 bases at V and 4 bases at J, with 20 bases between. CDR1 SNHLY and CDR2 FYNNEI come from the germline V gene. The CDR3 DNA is TGTGCCAGCAGTTCGACAGGATACCTGACGGGTAATGAAAAACTGTTTTTT. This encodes CASSSTGYLTGNEKLFF.

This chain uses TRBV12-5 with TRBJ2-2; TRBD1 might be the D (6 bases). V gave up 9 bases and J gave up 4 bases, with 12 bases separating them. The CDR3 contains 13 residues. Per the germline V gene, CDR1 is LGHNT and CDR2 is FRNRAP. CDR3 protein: CASQTGSTGELFF. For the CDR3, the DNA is TGTGCTAGCCAAACAGGGTCCACCGGGGAGCTGTTTTTT.

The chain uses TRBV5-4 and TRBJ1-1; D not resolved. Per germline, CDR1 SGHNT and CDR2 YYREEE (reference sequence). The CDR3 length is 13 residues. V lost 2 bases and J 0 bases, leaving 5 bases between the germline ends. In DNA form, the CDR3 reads TGTGCCAGCAGCTTTACAATGAACACTGAAGCTTTCTTT. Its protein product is CASSFTMNTEAFF.

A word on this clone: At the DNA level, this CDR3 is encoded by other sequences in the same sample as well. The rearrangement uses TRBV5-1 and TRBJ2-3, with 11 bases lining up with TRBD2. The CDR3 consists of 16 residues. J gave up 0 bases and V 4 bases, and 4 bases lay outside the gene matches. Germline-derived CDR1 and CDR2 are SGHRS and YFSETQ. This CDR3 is CASSVGTSGSTDTQYF. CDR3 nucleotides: TGCGCCAGCAGCGTCGGGACTAGCGGAAGCACAGATACGCAGTATTTT.

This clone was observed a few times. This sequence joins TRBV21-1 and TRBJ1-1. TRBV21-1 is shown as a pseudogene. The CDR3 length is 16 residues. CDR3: CASTLREGGLNTEAFF. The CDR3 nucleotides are TGTGCCAGCACCCTCCGAGAAGGAGGGTTGAACACTGAAGCTTTCTTT.

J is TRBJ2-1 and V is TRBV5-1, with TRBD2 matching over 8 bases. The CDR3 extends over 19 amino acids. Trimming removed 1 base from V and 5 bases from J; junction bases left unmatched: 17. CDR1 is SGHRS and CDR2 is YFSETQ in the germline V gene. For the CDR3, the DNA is TGCGCCAGCAGCTTGAAGCAGGGAACGGGAGGGCCGACGGACAATGAGCAGTTCTTC. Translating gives CASSLKQGTGGPTDNEQFF.

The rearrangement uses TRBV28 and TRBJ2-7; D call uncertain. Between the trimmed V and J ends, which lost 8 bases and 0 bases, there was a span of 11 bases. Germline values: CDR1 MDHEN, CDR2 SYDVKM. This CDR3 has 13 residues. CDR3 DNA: TGTGCCAGCCTTCACAGTTACTCCTACGAGCAGTACTTC. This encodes CASLHSYSYEQYF.

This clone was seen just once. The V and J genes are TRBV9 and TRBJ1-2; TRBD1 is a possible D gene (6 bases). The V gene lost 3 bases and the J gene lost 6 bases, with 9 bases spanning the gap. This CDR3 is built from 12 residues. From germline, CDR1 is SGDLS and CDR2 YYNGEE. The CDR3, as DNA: TGTGCCAGCAGCGCCCACAGGGATGGCTACACCTTC. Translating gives CASSAHRDGYTF.

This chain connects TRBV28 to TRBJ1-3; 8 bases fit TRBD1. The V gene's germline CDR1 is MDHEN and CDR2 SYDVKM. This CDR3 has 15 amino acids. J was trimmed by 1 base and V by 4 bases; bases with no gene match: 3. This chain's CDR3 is CASSSGQDSGNTIYF. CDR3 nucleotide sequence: TGTGCCAGCAGTTCGGGACAGGATTCTGGAAACACCATATATTTT.

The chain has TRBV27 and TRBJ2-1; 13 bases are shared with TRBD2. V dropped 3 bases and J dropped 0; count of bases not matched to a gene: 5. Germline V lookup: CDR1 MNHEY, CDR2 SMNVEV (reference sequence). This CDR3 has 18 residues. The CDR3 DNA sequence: TGTGCCAGCAGTTTGGGACTAGCGGGATCCCTCTCCTACAATGAGCAGTTCTTC. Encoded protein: CASSLGLAGSLSYNEQFF.

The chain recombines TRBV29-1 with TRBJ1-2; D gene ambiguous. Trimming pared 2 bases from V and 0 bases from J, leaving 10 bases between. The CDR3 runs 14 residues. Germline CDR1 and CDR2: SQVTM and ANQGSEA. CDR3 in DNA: TGCAGCGTTGAATCCCCGTTTCCTAACTATGGCTACACCTTC. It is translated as CSVESPFPNYGYTF.

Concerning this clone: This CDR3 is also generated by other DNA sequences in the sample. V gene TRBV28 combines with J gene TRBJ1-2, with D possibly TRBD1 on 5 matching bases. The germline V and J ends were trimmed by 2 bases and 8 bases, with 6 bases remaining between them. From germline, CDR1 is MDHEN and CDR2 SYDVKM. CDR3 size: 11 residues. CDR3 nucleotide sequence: TGTGCCAGCAGTTTACGGGGGGGCTACACCTTC. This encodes CASSLRGGYTF.